The 18 T cell receptor beta chains given below trace back to one sample, sequenced in a study of Graves' ophthalmopathy and Graves' hyperthyroidism. RNA transcripts provided the template for amplifying TCR beta CDR3 regions. RT-PCR in the first round used HTBI primers; a second-round multiplex PCR followed. From the multiplex PCR reads, TCRdb called clonotypes with MiXCR, one entry per CDR3 protein. The sample holds about 160,000 distinct CDR3 sequences, 30% to 45% seen once. The sequencing sample was made of peripheral blood. The receptors shown here come from a woman between 40 and 50 years old with Graves' ophthalmopathy.

This clonotype was seen ten or more times. The rearrangement joins TRBV19 to TRBJ1-2; 7 positions agree with TRBD1. V lost 6 bases, J lost 4 bases, and 2 bases stayed unmatched. Germline values: CDR1 LNHDA, CDR2 SQIVND (reference sequence). The CDR3 has 12 amino acids. CDR3 sequence: CASRGQPYGYTF. CDR3 bases: TGTGCCAGTAGGGGACAGCCCTATGGCTACACCTTC.

This clonotype came up many times. CDR3 DNA: TGTGCCAGCAGTGAACCAACAGGGTTTGCAACTAATGAAAAACTGTTTTTT. Translation gives CASSEPTGFATNEKLFF. This chain joins TRBV2 and TRBJ1-4; D might be TRBD1 (6 bases). The V gene's germline CDR1 is SNHLY and CDR2 FYNNEI. Trimming cost V 2 bases and J 0 bases, with 13 bases left between them. This CDR3 has 17 amino acids.

This clonotype was counted many times. The rearrangement uses TRBV29-1 and TRBJ1-1, with a possible D match to TRBD1 (5 bases). Germline loops: CDR1 SQVTM, CDR2 ANQGSEA. CDR3 length: 13 residues. V gave up 0 bases and J gave up 3 bases, with 8 bases separating them. For the CDR3, the DNA is TGCAGCGTTGAAGAAGGGGAGGACACTGAAGCTTTCTTT. Residues: CSVEEGEDTEAFF.

V and J are TRBV12-3 or TRBV12-4 and TRBJ1-1; tentatively, D is TRBD1 (6 bases). The CDR3 totals 14 residues. Trimming took off 5 bases at V and 4 bases at J, with 14 bases between the two ends. The chain's CDR3 is CASSTVGGLTEAFF. DNA of the CDR3: TGTGCCAGCAGTACCGTCGGGGGGCTCACTGAAGCTTTCTTT.

In this sample, this clonotype turned up many times. The rearrangement uses TRBV2 and TRBJ1-3, with TRBD1 matching 7 bases. There are 17 residues in the CDR3. Germline V gene data show CDR1 as SNHLY and CDR2 as FYNNEI. V lost 1 base and J lost 4; bases outside the gene matches: 10. CDR3 amino acids: CASSEGQGPRRGNTIYF. The DNA of the CDR3 is TGTGCCAGCAGTGAAGGACAGGGCCCTCGAAGGGGAAACACCATATATTTT.

This clonotype appeared many times. The V call is TRBV6-5, the J call TRBJ1-2; D is uncertain. Germline CDR1 is MNHEY and CDR2 is SVGAGI. The CDR3 spans 13 residues. V dropped 6 bases and J dropped 4 bases, with 12 bases sitting between them. As DNA, the CDR3 is TGTGCCAGCAGCCGTGACCCTACCTATGGCTACACCTTC. It is translated as CASSRDPTYGYTF.

This clonotype was picked up many times. The chain employs TRBV19 and TRBJ1-1, with D unresolved. Germline V gene data show CDR1 as LNHDA and CDR2 as SQIVND (reference sequence). V shed 3 bases and J shed 1 base, with 6 bases lying between them. This CDR3 contains 13 residues. CDR3 sequence reads: CASSMGKNTEAFF. The CDR3 bases are TGTGCCAGTAGTATGGGGAAGAACACTGAAGCTTTCTTT.

This clonotype was counted ten times or more. This sequence joins TRBV20-1 and TRBJ2-7; 9 positions match TRBD1. Germline V gene data show CDR1 as DFQATT and CDR2 as SNEGSKA (reference sequence). The CDR3 is 12 residues long. V gave up 4 bases and J gave up 9 bases; unmatched junction bases: 7. CDR3 sequence: CSANRGPGGQYF. The CDR3 bases are TGCAGTGCTAACAGGGGGCCAGGGGGGCAGTACTTC.

In this sample, this clonotype turned up many times. The chain joins TRBV20-1 to TRBJ1-1, with D possibly matching TRBD1 (6 bases). Germline loops: CDR1 DFQATT, CDR2 SNEGSKA (reference sequence). The CDR3 sequence is 12 residues long. This chain's CDR3 is CSVDSLNTEAFF. CDR3 in DNA: TGCAGCGTGGACAGTCTGAACACTGAAGCTTTCTTT.

This clonotype came up many times. The V gene is TRBV6-5, the J gene TRBJ1-5; possible D gene TRBD1, 5 bases. Trimming left V 7 bases short and J 2 bases short, with 12 bases between. Germline V gene data show CDR1 as MNHEY and CDR2 as SVGAGI. The CDR3 is 14 amino acids. For the CDR3, the DNA is TGTGCCAGCATAATTAAGACAGGCAATCAGCCCCAGCATTTT. Its translation: CASIIKTGNQPQHF.

This clonotype was counted ten times or more. The CDR3, as DNA: TGTGCCAGCAGTTCTGGGGCCGGGGAGCTGTTTTTT. It is translated as CASSSGAGELFF. J is TRBJ2-2 and V is TRBV11-2; D gene uncertain. Germline-derived CDR1 and CDR2 are SGHAT and FQNNGV. The CDR3 runs to 12 residues. Trimming stripped 6 bases from V and 6 bases from J, with 8 bases between.

In its sample, this clonotype was seen many times. V and J are TRBV4-3 and TRBJ1-1; a weak D match, TRBD1 (6 bases). CDR3 length equals 14 residues. CDR1 is LGHNA, CDR2 YSLEER, per germline. V lost 2 bases, J lost 4 bases, and 11 bases lay in between. CDR3: CASSQSTGLTEAFF. CDR3 nucleotides: TGCGCCAGCAGCCAATCCACAGGGCTCACTGAAGCTTTCTTT.

This clonotype was counted many times. J is TRBJ2-7 and V is TRBV6-5; D is tentatively TRBD1 or TRBD2 (5 bases each). Germline V gene sequence: CDR1 MNHEY, CDR2 SVGAGI. There are 13 residues in the CDR3. The ends were cut back, 7 bases at V and 2 bases at J, with 12 bases in the middle. In DNA form, the CDR3 reads TGTGCCAGCAACTGGGACGGCACCTACGAGCAGTACTTC. It translates to CASNWDGTYEQYF.

This chain joins TRBV12-5 and TRBJ2-7; 7 positions match TRBD2. The germline V gene has CDR1 LGHNT and CDR2 FRNRAP. The CDR3 contains 19 residues. V shed 0 bases and J 2 bases; nucleotides not matched to a gene: 16. The CDR3 DNA sequence: TGTGCTAGTGGTTTGGTACTCCTAACGGGTAGCGGGCAGCCCTACGAGCAGTACTTC. Its translation is CASGLVLLTGSGQPYEQYF.

This clonotype was recorded only once. The rearrangement uses TRBV6-2 or TRBV6-3 and TRBJ2-7; TRBD2 aligns across 11 bases. Germline CDR1 is MNHEY and CDR2 is SVGEGT. The CDR3 extends over 13 amino acids. The junction had 7 bases not matched to a gene; V was cut back by 9 bases and J by 6 bases. CDR3 coding DNA: TGTGCCAGTCGGACTAGCGGGTGGGGCGAGCAGTACTTC. Its translation: CASRTSGWGEQYF.

This clonotype was detected many times. The chain uses TRBV4-1 and TRBJ1-2; weak D call: TRBD1 (6 bases). Germline CDR1 and CDR2: MGHRA and YSYEKL. This CDR3 is built from 15 residues. Deletions cut 4 bases from V and 0 bases from J, with 12 bases between. The CDR3 spells CASSPHRESNYGYTF. The CDR3 DNA reads as TGCGCCAGCAGCCCCCACAGGGAATCTAACTATGGCTACACCTTC.

There are many counts of this clonotype. CDR3 in amino acids: CASSSEADRGLGTEAFF. The DNA for the CDR3 is TGTGCCAGCAGTAGCGAAGCCGACAGGGGGCTCGGCACTGAAGCTTTCTTT. The V gene is TRBV6-2 or TRBV6-3, the J gene TRBJ1-1; 10 positions agree with TRBD1. CDR1 MNHEY and CDR2 SVGEGT come from the germline V gene. The junction had 13 bases not matched to a gene; V was cut back by 5 bases and J by 4 bases. The CDR3 is 17 amino acids.

The chain uses TRBV28 and TRBJ1-2, with 7 bases that match TRBD1. This CDR3 is built from 13 residues. Trimming cost V 3 bases and J 8 bases; bases outside gene matches: 6. CDR1 MDHEN and CDR2 SYDVKM come from the germline V gene. The CDR3 bases are TGTGCCAGCAGTTTGATCCAGGGGGAGGGCTACACCTTC. Its protein is CASSLIQGEGYTF.